These 26 T cell receptor beta chains were sequenced from one sample in a study of graft-versus-host responses after intestinal transplantation. Which antigens these TCRs recognize remains unknown. Using immunoSEQ multiplex PCR, the repertoire was profiled, and TCRdb retains in-frame clones only, with some absent. This sample has tens of thousands of clones, with 85% to 95% found just once. The sequencing here drew on unstimulated CD8+ T cells sorted from spleen or lymph node cells, taken before transplant. These receptors came from a human donor who was the organ donor for an intestinal transplant.

V gene TRBV9 combines with J gene TRBJ1-5; unclear D gene. Germline lookup yields CDR1 SGDLS and CDR2 YYNGEE. The CDR3 spans 14 residues. The V and J ends lost 4 bases and 7 bases respectively, with 15 bases between them. The CDR3 DNA reads TGTGCCAGCAGCACGGGAGCACCGGGACAGCCCCAGCATTTT. As protein: CASSTGAPGQPQHF.

This clone has a single count. This chain joins TRBV28 and TRBJ2-3; possible D gene TRBD2, 6 bases. Germline-derived CDR1 and CDR2 are MDHEN and SYDVKM. Trimming took 7 bases from V and 1 from J, leaving 15 bases between them. The CDR3 runs to 15 residues. The CDR3: CASNIGGAGTDTQYF. The CDR3 DNA sequence: TGTGCCAGCAACATCGGCGGGGCGGGCACAGATACGCAGTATTTT.

This chain connects TRBV9 to TRBJ2-6, with 11 bases fitting TRBD1. V lost 4 bases, J lost 3 bases, and 12 bases stayed unmatched. The germline V gene has CDR1 SGDLS and CDR2 YYNGEE. The CDR3 spans 19 residues. The CDR3 protein is CASSLAPGQGVGGANVLTF. DNA of the CDR3: TGTGCCAGCAGCTTAGCTCCGGGACAGGGGGTAGGTGGGGCCAACGTCCTGACTTTC.

Points on this clone: As the CDR3 is not closed by the conserved phenylalanine or tryptophan, this likely results from a read error. This chain joins TRBV2 and TRBJ1-1; a possible D gene is TRBD1 (6 bases). The CDR3 has 20 residues. The germline V gene encodes CDR1 SNHLY and CDR2 FYNNEI. The germline V and J ends were trimmed by 4 bases and 0 bases, with 27 bases remaining between them. The chain's CDR3 is CASSVPMETGSGRMNTEAFL. As DNA, the CDR3 is TGTGCCAGCAGTGTGCCAATGGAAACAGGGTCAGGAAGGATGAACACTGAAGCTTTCCTT.

The rearrangement links TRBV4-1 to TRBJ1-1; D is undetermined. The V end was cut by 0 bases, the J end by 0 bases, with 5 bases between. The germline V gene has CDR1 MGHRA and CDR2 YSYEKL. The CDR3 extends over 14 amino acids. CDR3 sequence: CASSQEGLNTEAFF. CDR3 bases: TGCGCCAGCAGCCAAGAAGGCCTGAACACTGAAGCTTTCTTT.

The V gene is TRBV9, the J gene TRBJ1-3; tentatively, D is TRBD1 (5 bases). This CDR3 contains 16 residues. Germline-derived CDR1 and CDR2 are SGDLS and YYNGEE. Trimming took 2 bases from V and 0 from J, leaving 12 bases between them. The CDR3 DNA reads TGTGCCAGCAGCGTTGGGACGGGAATCTCTGGAAACACCATATATTTT. Translation: CASSVGTGISGNTIYF.

This clone was counted a single time. The rearrangement uses TRBV15 and TRBJ1-6, with TRBD1 matching 7 bases. V was clipped by 5 bases and J by 2 bases; unmatched bases: 12. This CDR3 is built from 18 residues. The V gene's germline CDR1 is LNHNV and CDR2 YYDKDF (reference sequence). As DNA, the CDR3 is TGTGCCACCAGCGTGACAGGGCTGGGGGTTACCTATAATTCACCCCTCCACTTT. Its protein product is CATSVTGLGVTYNSPLHF.

The chain combines TRBV30 with TRBJ2-2; tentative D call: TRBD2 (5 bases). Trimming stripped 0 bases from V and 5 bases from J, with 16 bases between. Germline lookup yields CDR1 GTSNPN and CDR2 SVGIG (reference sequence). This CDR3 has 16 residues. The CDR3 loop reads CAWSVVGGFTTGELFF. The DNA for the CDR3 is TGTGCCTGGAGTGTAGTGGGCGGGTTTACGACCGGGGAGCTGTTTTTT.

This clone appeared once. This chain links TRBV28 with TRBJ1-5; TRBD1 is a possible D gene (6 bases). V was clipped by 2 bases and J by 1 base, with 18 bases between them. This CDR3 region has 18 residues. In germline, CDR1 is MDHEN, CDR2 SYDVKM. CDR3 residues: CASSLGVGGAWSNQPQHF. CDR3 in DNA: TGTGCCAGCAGTTTAGGGGTTGGGGGGGCTTGGAGCAATCAGCCCCAGCATTTT.

This chain uses TRBV27 with TRBJ2-7; D perhaps matches TRBD2 (5 bases). The CDR3 loop spans 18 amino acids. V was trimmed by 5 bases and J by 0 bases, leaving 23 bases between them. In germline, CDR1 is MNHEY, CDR2 SMNVEV (reference sequence). The CDR3 bases are TGTGCCAGCAGTCTGAACCCCTTTGGAGGAGCCGTCTCCTACGAGCAGTACTTC. Translated: CASSLNPFGGAVSYEQYF.

This chain joins TRBV9 and TRBJ2-1; a possible D gene is TRBD1 (5 bases). The length of the CDR3 is 15 residues. V gave up 3 bases and J gave up 0 bases, with 10 bases separating them. Germline lookup yields CDR1 SGDLS and CDR2 YYNGEE. The DNA of the CDR3 is TGTGCCAGCAGCGCGGACACGAGCTCCTACAATGAGCAGTTCTTC. Translation gives CASSADTSSYNEQFF.

The genes are TRBV19 and TRBJ1-5, with 7 positions matching TRBD1. Germline V gene sequence: CDR1 LNHDA, CDR2 SQIVND (reference sequence). V dropped 2 bases and J dropped 0; count of bases not matched to a gene: 4. This CDR3 spans 16 amino acids. In DNA form, the CDR3 reads TGTGCCAGTAGTATATCAGGACAGGTTAGCAATCAGCCCCAGCATTTT. Protein sequence: CASSISGQVSNQPQHF.

The CDR3 loop reads CASSQRGSLYGYTF. CDR3 nucleotides: TGTGCCAGCAGCCAAAGAGGGAGTCTCTATGGCTACACCTTC. The chain links TRBV4-2 to TRBJ1-2; D is ambiguous. Germline assignment: CDR1 LGHNA and CDR2 YNFKEQ. The CDR3 spans 14 residues. V was shortened by 2 bases and J by 4 bases, with 11 bases between the two germline ends.

The rearrangement joins TRBV25-1 to TRBJ1-6; no clear D. This CDR3 spans 11 amino acids. The V end was cut by 3 bases, the J end by 10 bases, with 4 bases between. CDR1 and CDR2 from the germline V gene are MGHDK and SYGVNS. In DNA, the CDR3 is TGTGCCAGCAGTGAGGGGTCACCCCTCCACTTT. This gives the protein CASSEGSPLHF.

The count of this clone is one. The V call is TRBV5-4, the J call TRBJ1-2; tentative D call: TRBD1 (6 bases). V was clipped by 1 base and J by 6 bases, with 13 bases between them. From germline, CDR1 is SGHNT and CDR2 YYREEE (reference sequence). This CDR3 is 14 amino acids long. This CDR3 reads CASSLPWGQDGYTF. The CDR3 nucleotides read TGTGCCAGCAGCTTGCCATGGGGGCAGGATGGCTACACCTTC. The full variable domain, with the rest looked up from reference TRBV5-4 and TRBJ1-2, is ETGVTQSPTHLIKTRGQQVTLRCSSQSGHNTVSWYQQALGQGPQFIFQYYREEENGRGNFPPRFSGLQFPNYSSELNVNALELDDSALYLCASSLPWGQDGYTFGSGTRLTVV.

This chain links TRBV30 with TRBJ2-2; D is undetermined. The V gene's germline CDR1 is GTSNPN and CDR2 SVGIG (reference sequence). The CDR3 loop spans 12 amino acids. Trimming pared 2 bases from V and 6 bases from J, leaving 7 bases between. Written as DNA, the CDR3 is TGTGCCTGGAGTCTGAGGTCCGGGGAGCTGTTTTTT. Protein sequence: CAWSLRSGELFF.

The CDR3 sequence: CASSLAGQGKAEAFF. CDR3 DNA: TGTGCCAGCAGCTTGGCCGGACAGGGTAAGGCTGAAGCTTTCTTT. This chain uses TRBV5-8 with TRBJ1-1, with 8 nucleotides matching TRBD1. J gave up 6 bases and V 0 bases, and 7 bases lay outside the gene matches. Germline CDR1 is SGHTS and CDR2 is YDEGEE. The CDR3 sequence is 15 residues long.

The V call is TRBV9, the J call TRBJ2-5; a weak D match, TRBD1 (6 bases). The germline V gene encodes CDR1 SGDLS and CDR2 YYNGEE. Trimming pared 2 bases from V and 5 bases from J, leaving 10 bases between. CDR3 length: 13 amino acids. CDR3 bases: TGTGCCAGCAGCGTTACAGGGACGGAGACCCAGTACTTC. It is translated as CASSVTGTETQYF.

This rearrangement joins TRBV13 to TRBJ1-3; no clear D gene. CDR1 is PRHDT, CDR2 FYEKMQ, per germline (reference sequence). V lost 0 bases and J 0 bases, leaving 6 bases between the germline ends. The CDR3 sequence is 15 residues long. Here the CDR3 reads CASSLGRFSGNTIYF. CDR3 in DNA: TGTGCCAGCAGCTTAGGACGGTTCTCTGGAAACACCATATATTTT.

The V gene is TRBV27, the J gene TRBJ2-1, with 9 bases identical to TRBD2. Germline CDR1 reads MNHEY; CDR2 reads SMNVEV (reference sequence). V shed 2 bases and J 8 bases; nucleotides not matched to a gene: 4. The CDR3 has 14 amino acids. This CDR3 is CASSLSWTSDEQFF. The CDR3 DNA sequence: TGTGCCAGCAGTTTAAGTTGGACTAGCGATGAGCAGTTCTTC.

In its sample, this clone was seen once. The DNA for the CDR3 is TGTGCCAGCAGCTTGTCGGGTACCCGGGAGCTGTTTTTT. Translated, it gives CASSLSGTRELFF. V usage is TRBV5-6 and J usage is TRBJ2-2; D uncertain. There are 13 residues in the CDR3. V was shortened by 1 base and J by 9 bases, with 10 bases between the two germline ends. Germline values: CDR1 SGHDT, CDR2 YYEEEE. The whole variable domain, remainder taken from reference TRBV5-6 and TRBJ2-2, is DAGVTQSPTHLIKTRGQQVTLRCSPKSGHDTVSWYQQALGQGPQFIFQYYEEEERQRGNFPDRFSGHQFPNYSSELNVNALLLGDSALYLCASSLSGTRELFFGEGSRLTVL.

The genes are TRBV2 and TRBJ2-3, with unresolved D. The V gene's germline CDR1 is SNHLY and CDR2 FYNNEI. The CDR3 sequence is 15 residues long. V lost 5 bases and J 0 bases, leaving 12 bases between the germline ends. CDR3 nucleotides: TGTGCCAGCAGTCTGGACGGATCTAGCACAGATACGCAGTATTTT. Translation: CASSLDGSSTDTQYF.

The chain has TRBV15 and TRBJ2-7, with a weak D call TRBD2 (5 bases). The CDR3 length is 15 residues. V lost 0 bases and J lost 1, with 10 bases in between. Germline CDR1 is LNHNV and CDR2 is YYDKDF (reference sequence). CDR3 amino acids: CATSRDRSGSYEQYF. The CDR3 nucleotides are TGTGCCACCAGCAGAGATCGGAGCGGTTCCTACGAGCAGTACTTC. The full variable domain, in which reference TRBV15 and TRBJ2-7 provide the parts outside the CDR3, is DAMVIQNPRYQVTQFGKPVTLSCSQTLNHNVMYWYQQKSSQAPKLLFHYYDKDFNNEADTPDNFQSRRPNTSFCFLDIRSPGLGDTAMYLCATSRDRSGSYEQYFGPGTRLTVT.

The chain is built from TRBV19 and TRBJ2-5, with unresolved D. This CDR3 spans 13 amino acids. Trimming shortened V by 5 bases and J by 3 bases, and 10 bases separated the two germline ends. Germline CDR1 LNHDA, CDR2 SQIVND (reference sequence). The CDR3 coding sequence is TGTGCCAGTAGTCCACTCCGGGAAGAGACCCAGTACTTC. This encodes CASSPLREETQYF. Supplemented by reference TRBV19 and TRBJ2-5, the full variable domain reads DGGITQSPKYLFRKEGQNVTLSCEQNLNHDAMYWYRQDPGQGLRLIYYSQIVNDFQKGDIAEGYSVSREKKESFPLTVTSAQKNPTAFYLCASSPLREETQYFGPGTRLLVL.

This rearrangement joins TRBV5-6 to TRBJ2-2, with unresolved D. Germline-derived CDR1 and CDR2 are SGHDT and YYEEEE. The CDR3 contains 14 residues. Trimming took off 0 bases at V and 1 base at J, with 4 bases between the two ends. Here the CDR3 DNA reads TGTGCCAGCAGCTTGGCGGGGAACACCGGGGAGCTGTTTTTT. Residues: CASSLAGNTGELFF.

This clone qualifies as medium-sized (0.01 to 0.1%). The chain is built from TRBV11-3 and TRBJ1-1, with 7 bases identical to TRBD1. The CDR3 totals 16 residues. Per the germline V gene, CDR1 is SGHNT and CDR2 is YENEEA. Trimming at V came to 5 bases and at J to 3 bases, leaving 12 bases not matched to a gene. The CDR3 sequence: CASSPFDRATDTEAFF. CDR3 nucleotides: TGTGCCAGCAGCCCTTTCGACAGGGCCACTGACACTGAAGCTTTCTTT.